This TCR beta chain was found in a study of T cell responses to AZD1222 COVID-19 vaccine. Background on the study: Pooling covered second doses at about 4 or about 12 weeks. Study-level findings and limits: Among spike-specific TCRs, nearly half reportedly target unmutated variant regions. Mostly white British, mostly female donors; authors suggested clonal diversity may be underestimated. Spike was spanned by vaccine-associated CD4 TCRs, which were dominant at 160-218 and 743-854.

Germline V gene sequence: CDR1 SGHRS, CDR2 YFSETQ. J gave up 6 bases and V 3 bases, and 6 bases lay outside the gene matches. The CDR3 has 15 residues. Assay: immunoSEQ multiplex PCR; the TCRdb copy retains only in-frame clones and omits some. Seen here are 120,000 or so clones, around 91% observed once, and the top ten hold 1.7%. With regard to this clone: As yet, its antigen is unknown.

This TCR was sampled from an adult in good health. The J gene is TRBJ1-4, the V gene TRBV5-1, with 9 bases fitting TRBD1. Sequenced here: peripheral blood, sampled on day 0 of AZD1222 vaccination. The CDR3 is CASSSGRTGDEKLFF. CDR3 nucleotides: TGCGCCAGCAGCTCCGGTCGGACAGGGGATGAAAAACTGTTTTTT.